The subject of this entry is one TCR beta chain. Profiled with immunoSEQ multiplex PCR; TCRdb holds only in-frame clones, not every one. The sample yields 95,000 to 150,000 clones, 85% to 90% seen once. This record comes from a study of blood T cell repertoires in COVID-19. Across the study: T cells, B-cell-depleted T cells, or PBMCs provided the cDNA or gDNA that served as material.

The CDR3 is 20 residues long. CDR1 is SGHRS and CDR2 is YFSETQ in the germline V gene. V was trimmed by 0 bases and J by 0 bases, leaving 22 bases between them. This sequence joins TRBV5-1 and TRBJ1-3; D perhaps matches TRBD1 (5 bases). The sequenced sample consisted of peripheral blood. This sequence originates from a man of 80 years or more with acute or convalescent COVID-19. CDR3 in amino acids: CASSLVGAGSSPRSGNTIYF. The CDR3 DNA reads as TGCGCCAGCAGCTTGGTGGGTGCAGGGTCTTCCCCTCGCTCTGGAAACACCATATATTTT.